These 19 T cell receptor beta chains originate from one sample sequenced in a study of blood T cells in healthy people across ages. It was with a sample-barcoded 5' primer and a J-beta primer mix that a second PCR of about 7 to 12 cycles was run. TCRdb ran MiXCR on the 5' RACE reads and lists one entry per CDR3 protein. Among about 700,000 distinct CDR3 sequences listed, approximately 29% were seen once. Sequencing was done on a sample of blood. The receptors were sampled from a woman at least 80 years old in good health.

At least ten counts were recorded for this clonotype. The chain joins TRBV20-1 to TRBJ2-7, with 12 positions matching TRBD1. Unmatched junction bases numbered 7, after V lost 6 bases and J lost 1 base. This CDR3 has 15 residues. Germline lookup yields CDR1 DFQATT and CDR2 SNEGSKA (reference sequence). The DNA of the CDR3 is TGCAGTGCCAGGGGACAGGGGGCTTGGTCCTACGAGCAGTACTTC. Amino acids: CSARGQGAWSYEQYF.

This clonotype has ten or more counts. This rearrangement joins TRBV29-1 to TRBJ2-7; D may be TRBD1 (6 bases). The V and J ends lost 7 bases and 5 bases respectively, with 18 bases between them. The CDR3 contains 13 residues. Germline lookup yields CDR1 SQVTM and CDR2 ANQGSEA. The CDR3 sequence: CSAPYRVGHEQYF. The CDR3 region has the DNA TGCAGCGCCCCATACAGGGTAGGACACGAGCAGTACTTC.

To note about this clonotype: A clone one base away is much larger, so this may be a read error. The V call is TRBV6-5, the J call TRBJ2-7, with D perhaps matching TRBD1 (6 bases). This CDR3 region has 18 residues. The V gene's germline CDR1 is MNHEY and CDR2 SVGAGI. CDR3 nucleotides: TGTGCCGGCAGTTACTCGATGTCGGTTCGGGACAACCCCTACGAGCAGTACTTC. It encodes CAGSYSMSVRDNPYEQYF.

With regard to this clonotype: A read error may be the cause here, since a much bigger clone is one base away. The chain couples TRBV7-2 to TRBJ2-5; 9 nucleotides match TRBD2. The CDR3 totals 15 residues. V shed 3 bases, J shed 11 bases, and the junction held 13 bases outside the gene matches. Germline V lookup: CDR1 SGHTA, CDR2 FQGNSA. The CDR3 bases are TGTGCCAGCAGCTTTCAAGCGGGGGGCAGCAATGAGCAGTACTTC. Protein: CASSFQAGGSNEQYF.

In its sample, this clonotype was seen many times. The chain carries TRBV6-5 and TRBJ1-2; 7 positions agree with TRBD1. From germline, CDR1 is MNHEY and CDR2 SVGAGI. The ends lost 6 bases at V and 6 bases at J; junction bases unmatched: 10. The CDR3 sequence is 14 residues long. This chain's CDR3 is CASRGRQGLDGYTF. In nucleotides, the CDR3 is TGTGCCAGCAGGGGCAGACAGGGTTTGGATGGCTACACCTTC.

This clonotype turned up a few times. A much larger clone differs by one base, so this may be a read error. The chain recombines TRBV9 with TRBJ2-1, with D possibly matching TRBD2 (7 bases). Germline CDR1 SGDLS, CDR2 YYNGEE. V shed 0 bases and J shed 3 bases, with 13 bases lying between them. There are 16 residues in the CDR3. This CDR3 is CASSVDWGGGYNEQFF. CDR3 DNA: TGTGCCAGCAGCGTAGACTGGGGGGGCGGCTACAATGAGCAGTTCTTC.

Concerning this clonotype: Since a much larger clone is just one base distant, this may be a read error. This chain links TRBV12-3 or TRBV12-4 with TRBJ2-1; either TRBD1 or TRBD2 may supply D (6 bases each). This CDR3 spans 13 amino acids. Trimming took 6 bases from V and 10 from J, leaving 16 bases between them. CDR3 amino acids: CASSHGGSYEQFF. The CDR3 nucleotides read TGTGCCAGCAGCCACGGGGGCTCCTACGAGCAGTTCTTC.

This clonotype was recorded many times. This chain links TRBV4-2 with TRBJ2-3, with 10 bases lining up with TRBD2. J gave up 0 bases and V 0 bases, and 9 bases lay outside the gene matches. CDR1 is LGHNA, CDR2 YNFKEQ, per germline. The CDR3 is 19 residues long. The CDR3 coding sequence is TGTGCCAGCAGCCAAGATGGGTTAGCGGGGGGACCTAGCACAGATACGCAGTATTTT. It translates to CASSQDGLAGGPSTDTQYF.

This clonotype was detected ten times or more. The chain is built from TRBV6-5 and TRBJ2-1; maybe TRBD1 (6 bases). V was pared by 5 bases and J by 1 base, with 24 bases between. Per the germline V gene, CDR1 is MNHEY and CDR2 is SVGAGI. The CDR3 length is 19 residues. The CDR3 DNA follows: TGTGCCAGCAGTCCCGTGGGTCAGGGGTGGATTTTATCCTACAATGAGCAGTTCTTC. This encodes CASSPVGQGWILSYNEQFF.

V is TRBV29-1 and J is TRBJ2-1; maybe TRBD2 (6 bases). V lost 7 bases, J lost 3 bases, and 19 bases lay in between. The CDR3 loop spans 15 amino acids. Germline-derived CDR1 and CDR2 are SQVTM and ANQGSEA. The CDR3 loop reads CSAAGGRGFYNEQFF. The DNA of the CDR3 is TGCAGCGCAGCGGGCGGACGGGGATTCTACAATGAGCAGTTCTTC.

The sample holds a few counts of this clonotype. This may stem from a read error, because a much larger clone lies one nucleotide away. The CDR3, as DNA: TGCAGTGCCTCGTCATCGACAGGGGGCTCTGGCTGCACCTTC. As protein: CSASSSTGGSGCTF. The chain carries TRBV29-1 and TRBJ1-2; 10 positions match TRBD1. Germline CDR1 SQVTM, CDR2 ANQGSEA. CDR3 length equals 14 residues. Drawing the rest from reference TRBV29-1 and TRBJ1-2, the complete variable domain is SAVISQKPSRDICQRGTSLTIQCQVDSQVTMMFWYRQQPGQSLTLIATANQGSEATYESGFVIDKFPISRPNLTFSTLTVSNMSPEDSSIYLCSASSSTGGSGCTFGSGTRLTVV.

V is TRBV20-1 and J is TRBJ1-2; D not resolved. This CDR3 region has 13 residues. Germline V lookup: CDR1 DFQATT, CDR2 SNEGSKA (reference sequence). V was pared by 6 bases and J by 7 bases, with 18 bases between. This chain's CDR3 is CSAQQRVLSGYTF. The CDR3 DNA reads as TGCAGTGCCCAACAAAGGGTTTTATCTGGCTACACCTTC.

Regarding this clonotype: A read error may explain this, as a much larger clone is one base away. The chain carries TRBV20-1 and TRBJ2-7; D gene ambiguous. From germline, CDR1 is DFQATT and CDR2 SNEGSKA (reference sequence). The CDR3 contains 13 residues. The CDR3 loop reads CSVRRLSSYEQYF. CDR3 in DNA: TGCAGTGTTAGACGCCTCAGCTCCTACGAGCAGTACTTC.

This clonotype has only a few counts. A much larger clone lies one base from this, so it may be a read error. CDR3 DNA sequence: TGTGCCAGCAGCCCTTCGGGGGGGGGCTCCTACAATGAGCAGTACTTC. Encoded protein: CASSPSGGGSYNEQYF. The genes are TRBV7-9 and TRBJ2-1; 8 bases match TRBD2. The DNA end is a closer match to TRBJ2-7, so the J assignment may be wrong. CDR3 length: 16 residues. CDR1 is SEHNR and CDR2 is FQNEAQ in the germline V gene (reference sequence).

This clonotype was observed at least ten times. The J gene is TRBJ2-3, the V gene TRBV6-4, with 10 bases that match TRBD2. Per germline, CDR1 MRHNA and CDR2 SNTAGT. There are 17 residues in the CDR3. Losses at the gene ends were 2 bases for V and 5 bases for J; bases not matched to a gene: 10. CDR3 region: CASSDLGQRGGLDTQYF. In DNA, the CDR3 is TGTGCCAGCAGTGACCTGGGGCAGCGGGGGGGCTTAGATACGCAGTATTTT.

The rearrangement uses TRBV20-1 and TRBJ2-3; no reliable D call. The V and J ends lost 0 bases and 0 bases respectively, with 10 bases between them. Germline lookup yields CDR1 DFQATT and CDR2 SNEGSKA (reference sequence). The CDR3 length is 15 residues. The CDR3 nucleotides are TGCAGTGCTAGAGATTCTCAGTTTAGCACAGATACGCAGTATTTT. Translated, it gives CSARDSQFSTDTQYF.

This clonotype appeared many times. This chain joins TRBV29-1 and TRBJ2-1; 10 bases line up with TRBD2. Germline CDR1 SQVTM, CDR2 ANQGSEA. The length of the CDR3 is 13 residues. V shed 4 bases and J 9 bases; nucleotides not matched to a gene: 6. The DNA of the CDR3 is TGCAGCGTTGTCCTAGCGGGGGTTCGTGAGCAGTTCTTC. It codes for CSVVLAGVREQFF.

This clonotype came up many times. This sequence joins TRBV5-1 and TRBJ2-1, with 7 bases identical to TRBD1. In germline, CDR1 is SGHRS, CDR2 YFSETQ. CDR3 length: 13 amino acids. Trimming removed 2 bases from V and 6 bases from J; junction bases left unmatched: 2. CDR3 sequence (DNA): TGCGCCAGCAGCTTACACAGGGGCAATGAGCAGTTCTTC. As protein: CASSLHRGNEQFF.

The chain joins TRBV28 to TRBJ2-1; D is perhaps TRBD1 (5 bases). The V end was cut by 4 bases, the J end by 0 bases, with 16 bases between. The CDR3 spans 17 residues. Germline V gene lookup returns CDR1 MDHEN and CDR2 SYDVKM. DNA for the CDR3: TGTGCCAGCAGTTCAGGGCCAAGAGGAATCTCCTACAATGAGCAGTTCTTC. It specifies CASSSGPRGISYNEQFF.